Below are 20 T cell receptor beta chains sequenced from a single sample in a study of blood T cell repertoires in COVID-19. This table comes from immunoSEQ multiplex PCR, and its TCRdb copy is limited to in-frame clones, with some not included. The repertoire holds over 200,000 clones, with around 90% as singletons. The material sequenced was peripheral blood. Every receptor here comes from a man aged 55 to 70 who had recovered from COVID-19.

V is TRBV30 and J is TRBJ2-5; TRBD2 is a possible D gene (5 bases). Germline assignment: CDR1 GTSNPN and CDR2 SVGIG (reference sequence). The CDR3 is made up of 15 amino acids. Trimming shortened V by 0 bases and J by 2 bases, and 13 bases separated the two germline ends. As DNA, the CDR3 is TGTGCCTGGAGTGTCTTCGGCAGACTACAAGAGACCCAGTACTTC. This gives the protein CAWSVFGRLQETQYF.

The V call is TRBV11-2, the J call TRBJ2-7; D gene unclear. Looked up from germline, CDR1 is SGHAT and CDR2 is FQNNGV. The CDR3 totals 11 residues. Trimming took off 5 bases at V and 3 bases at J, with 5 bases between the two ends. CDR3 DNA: TGTGCCAGCAGCCCTATCTACGAGCAGTACTTC. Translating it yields CASSPIYEQYF.

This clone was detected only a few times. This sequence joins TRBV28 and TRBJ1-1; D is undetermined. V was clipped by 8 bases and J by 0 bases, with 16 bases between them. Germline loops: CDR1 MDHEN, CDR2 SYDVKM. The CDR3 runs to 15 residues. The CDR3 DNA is TGTGCCAGCGCAGTTGGCGGATCAATGAACACTGAAGCTTTCTTT. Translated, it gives CASAVGGSMNTEAFF. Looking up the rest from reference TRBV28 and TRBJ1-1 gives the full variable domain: DVKVTQSSRYLVKRTGEKVFLECVQDMDHENMFWYRQDPGLGLRLIYFSYDVKMKEKGDIPEGYSVSREKKERFSLILESASTNQTSMYLCASAVGGSMNTEAFFGQGTRLTVV.

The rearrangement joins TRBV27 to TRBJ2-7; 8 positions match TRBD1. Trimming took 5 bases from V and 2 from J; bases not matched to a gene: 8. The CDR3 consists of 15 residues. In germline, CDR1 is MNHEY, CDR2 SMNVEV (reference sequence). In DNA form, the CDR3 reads TGTGCCAGCAGTCTCCGGACAGGGATAGCCTACGAGCAGTACTTC. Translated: CASSLRTGIAYEQYF.

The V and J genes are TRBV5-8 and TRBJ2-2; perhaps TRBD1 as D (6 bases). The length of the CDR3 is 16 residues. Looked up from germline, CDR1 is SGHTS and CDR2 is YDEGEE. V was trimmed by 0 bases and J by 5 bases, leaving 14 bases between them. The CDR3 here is CASSLGRRGGTGELFF. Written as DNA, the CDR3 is TGTGCCAGCAGCTTGGGCCGCAGGGGCGGAACCGGGGAGCTGTTTTTT.

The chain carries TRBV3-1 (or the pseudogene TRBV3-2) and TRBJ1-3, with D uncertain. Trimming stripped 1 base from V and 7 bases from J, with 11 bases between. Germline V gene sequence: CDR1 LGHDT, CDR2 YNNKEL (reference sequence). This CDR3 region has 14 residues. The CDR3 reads CASSQGRGRNTIYF. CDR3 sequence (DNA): TGTGCCAGCAGCCAAGGAAGAGGGCGGAACACCATATATTTT.

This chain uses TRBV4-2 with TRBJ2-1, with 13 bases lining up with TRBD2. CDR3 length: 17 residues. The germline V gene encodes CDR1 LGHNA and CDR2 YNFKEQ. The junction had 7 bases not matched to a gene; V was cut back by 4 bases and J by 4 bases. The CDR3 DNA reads TGTGCCAGCAGCCCCAGACTAGCGGGAGGTATTTACAATGAGCAGTTCTTC. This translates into CASSPRLAGGIYNEQFF.

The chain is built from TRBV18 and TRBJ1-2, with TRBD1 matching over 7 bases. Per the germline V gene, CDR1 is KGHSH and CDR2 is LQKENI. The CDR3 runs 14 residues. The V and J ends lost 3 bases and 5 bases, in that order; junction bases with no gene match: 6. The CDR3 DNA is TGTGCCAGCTCACCGGGACAGAACGTTTATGGCTACACCTTC. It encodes CASSPGQNVYGYTF.

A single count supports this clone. The CDR3 bases are TGTGCCAGCAGTTACGCAGTCAACTCTGGAAACACCATATATTTT. This sequence encodes CASSYAVNSGNTIYF. The chain is built from TRBV6-5 and TRBJ1-3; the D is unclear. The CDR3 extends over 15 amino acids. Germline loops: CDR1 MNHEY, CDR2 SVGAGI. V dropped 2 bases and J dropped 0 bases, with 8 bases sitting between them.

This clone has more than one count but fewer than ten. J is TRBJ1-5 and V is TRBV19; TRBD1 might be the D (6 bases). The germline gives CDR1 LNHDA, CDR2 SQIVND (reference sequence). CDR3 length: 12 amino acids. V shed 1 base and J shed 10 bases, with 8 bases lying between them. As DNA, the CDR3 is TGTGCCAGTAGTATAGGGGGGCATCCCCAGCATTTT. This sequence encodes CASSIGGHPQHF. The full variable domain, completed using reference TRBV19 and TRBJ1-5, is DGGITQSPKYLFRKEGQNVTLSCEQNLNHDAMYWYRQDPGQGLRLIYYSQIVNDFQKGDIAEGYSVSREKKESFPLTVTSAQKNPTAFYLCASSIGGHPQHFGDGTRLSIL.

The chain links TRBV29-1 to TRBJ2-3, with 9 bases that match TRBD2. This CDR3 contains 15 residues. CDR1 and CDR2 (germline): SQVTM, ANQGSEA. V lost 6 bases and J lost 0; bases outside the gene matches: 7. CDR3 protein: CSVQGLAGSTDTQYF. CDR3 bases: TGCAGCGTCCAAGGCCTAGCGGGAAGCACAGATACGCAGTATTTT.

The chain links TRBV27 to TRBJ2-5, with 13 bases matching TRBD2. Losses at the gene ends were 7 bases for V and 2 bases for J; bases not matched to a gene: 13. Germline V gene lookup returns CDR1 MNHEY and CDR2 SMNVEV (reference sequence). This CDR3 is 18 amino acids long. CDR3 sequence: CASKRAGLAGNWQETQYF. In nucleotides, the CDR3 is TGTGCCAGCAAGCGGGCGGGACTAGCGGGAAATTGGCAAGAGACCCAGTACTTC.

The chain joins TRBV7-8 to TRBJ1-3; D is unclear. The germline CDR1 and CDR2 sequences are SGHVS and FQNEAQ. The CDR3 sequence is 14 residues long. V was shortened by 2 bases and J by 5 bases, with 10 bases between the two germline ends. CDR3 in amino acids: CASSLHVGRNTIYF. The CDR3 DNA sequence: TGTGCCAGCAGCTTACACGTCGGGAGAAACACCATATATTTT.

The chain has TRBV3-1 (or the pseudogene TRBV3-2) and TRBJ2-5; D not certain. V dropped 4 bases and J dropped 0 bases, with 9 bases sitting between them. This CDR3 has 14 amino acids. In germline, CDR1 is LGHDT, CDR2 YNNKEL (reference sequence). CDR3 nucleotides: TGTGCCAGCAGCCGTTCTCCGGACCAAGAGACCCAGTACTTC. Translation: CASSRSPDQETQYF.

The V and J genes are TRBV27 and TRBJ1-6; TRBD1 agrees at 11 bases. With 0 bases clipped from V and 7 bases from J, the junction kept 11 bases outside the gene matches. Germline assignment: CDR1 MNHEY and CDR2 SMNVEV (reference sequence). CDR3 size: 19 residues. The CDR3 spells CASSLSWTGGIGGNSPLHF. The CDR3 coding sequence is TGTGCCAGCAGTTTATCGTGGACAGGGGGCATTGGTGGGAATTCACCCCTCCACTTT.

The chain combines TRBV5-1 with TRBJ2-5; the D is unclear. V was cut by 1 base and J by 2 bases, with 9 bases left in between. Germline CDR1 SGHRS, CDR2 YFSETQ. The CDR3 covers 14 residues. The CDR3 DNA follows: TGCGCCAGCAGCTTGCAATCAGGTCAAGAGACCCAGTACTTC. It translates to CASSLQSGQETQYF.

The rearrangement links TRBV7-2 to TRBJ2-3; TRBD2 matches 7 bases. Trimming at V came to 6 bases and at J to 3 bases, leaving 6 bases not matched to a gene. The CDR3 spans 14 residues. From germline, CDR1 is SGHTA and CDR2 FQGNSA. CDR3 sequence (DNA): TGTGCCAGCAGGCCGGGACTAAGTACAGATACGCAGTATTTT. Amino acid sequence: CASRPGLSTDTQYF.

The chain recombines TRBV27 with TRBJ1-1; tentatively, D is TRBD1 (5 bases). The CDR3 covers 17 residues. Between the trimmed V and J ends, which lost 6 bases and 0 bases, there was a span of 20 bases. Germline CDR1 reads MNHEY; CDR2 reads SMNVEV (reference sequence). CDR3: CASREKGVGGMNTEAFF. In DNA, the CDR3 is TGTGCCAGCAGAGAAAAAGGGGTAGGCGGGATGAACACTGAAGCTTTCTTT.

CDR3 in amino acids: CASSIFRDTKAFF. The CDR3 region has the DNA TGTGCCAGCAGCATTTTTCGGGATACGAAAGCTTTCTTT. The chain joins TRBV7-3 to TRBJ1-1; D is unresolved. V was trimmed by 5 bases and J by 9 bases, leaving 16 bases between them. The CDR3 contains 13 residues. The germline V gene has CDR1 SGHTA and CDR2 FQGTGA.

The CDR3 reads CASSFGTNTGELFF. CDR3 coding DNA: TGTGCCAGCAGCTTCGGGACAAACACCGGGGAGCTGTTTTTT. The V gene is TRBV7-2, the J gene TRBJ2-2, with a possible D match to TRBD1 (6 bases). V lost 3 bases to trimming and J lost 2 bases, with 7 bases between them. This CDR3 is built from 14 residues. Germline V lookup: CDR1 SGHTA, CDR2 FQGNSA. The full variable domain, its missing parts supplied by reference TRBV7-2 and TRBJ2-2, is GAGVSQSPSNKVTEKGKDVELRCDPISGHTALYWYRQSLGQGLEFLIYFQGNSAPDKSGLPSDRFSAERTGGSVSTLTIQRTQQEDSAVYLCASSFGTNTGELFFGEGSRLTVL.